These 10 T cell receptor beta chains were sequenced from one sample in a study of blood T cells in healthy people across ages. A second PCR, run for roughly 6 to 11 cycles, used a sample-barcoded 5' primer plus a J-beta primer mix. TCRdb re-analysed the 5' RACE reads in MiXCR, keeping a single row per CDR3 protein. The sample yields roughly 2 million distinct CDR3 sequences, roughly 50% seen once. The sample comprised blood. These TCRs come from a woman aged 40 to 50 in good health.

The rearrangement links TRBV27 to TRBJ1-5; D gene ambiguous. The ends were cut back, 8 bases at V and 7 bases at J, with 9 bases in the middle. Germline V gives CDR1 MNHEY, CDR2 SMNVEV (reference sequence). CDR3 length: 11 residues. This chain's CDR3 is CASPPFQPQHF. CDR3 DNA: TGTGCCAGCCCCCCCTTCCAGCCCCAGCATTTT.

A remark on this clonotype: With a much larger clone just one base away, this may be a read error. V gene TRBV7-2 combines with J gene TRBJ2-3; weak D call: TRBD1 (5 bases). Germline V lookup: CDR1 SGHTA, CDR2 FQGNSA. The V end lost 5 bases, the J end lost 1 base, and 10 bases lay between the germline ends. The CDR3 has 14 amino acids. The DNA for the CDR3 is TGTGCCAGCAGCGGGGCGACTCGCACAGATACGCAGTATTTT. Encoded protein: CASSGATRTDTQYF.

The sample holds a few counts of this clonotype. V and J are TRBV4-3 and TRBJ2-3, with D possibly matching TRBD2 (7 bases). V lost 0 bases and J lost 2, with 12 bases in between. The CDR3 has 16 residues. Germline V gene sequence: CDR1 LGHNA, CDR2 YSLEER. The CDR3 DNA reads as TGCGCCAGCAGCCAAGAAGACGGGGGGCCCACAGATACGCAGTATTTT. This translates into CASSQEDGGPTDTQYF.

This clonotype was counted only a few times. This chain uses TRBV29-1 with TRBJ2-3, with D possibly TRBD2 on 6 matching bases. The V and J ends lost 6 bases and 0 bases respectively, with 16 bases between them. The CDR3 runs 15 residues. Per germline, CDR1 SQVTM and CDR2 ANQGSEA. CDR3 in amino acids: CSVAPRGTSTDTQYF. The DNA of the CDR3 is TGCAGCGTGGCTCCACGGGGGACGAGCACAGATACGCAGTATTTT.

This clonotype was seen more than once but under ten times. The V call is TRBV4-3, the J call TRBJ2-7, with 11 bases identical to TRBD1. With V trimmed by 2 bases and J by 2 bases, 5 bases remained unmatched. Looked up from germline, CDR1 is LGHNA and CDR2 is YSLEER. The length of the CDR3 is 16 residues. The CDR3 nucleotides read TGCGCCAGCAGCCAACAATTGGGACAGGGGGCCTACGAGCAGTACTTC. Protein product: CASSQQLGQGAYEQYF.

The chain carries TRBV6-2 or TRBV6-3 and TRBJ2-5; D might be TRBD1 or TRBD2, each matching 5 bases. The assigned J gene may be wrong: the sequence end matches TRBJ2-7 better. Germline V gene lookup returns CDR1 MNHEY and CDR2 SVGEGT. The CDR3 has 15 residues. In DNA form, the CDR3 reads TGTGCCAGCAGTTACCGAGGGGCCCCTACCTACGAGCAGTACTTC. Translated, it gives CASSYRGAPTYEQYF.

The chain couples TRBV4-1 to TRBJ2-1, with TRBD1 matching 7 bases. The CDR3 loop spans 17 amino acids. The junction had 8 bases not matched to a gene; V was cut back by 2 bases and J by 1 base. Germline CDR1 and CDR2: MGHRA and YSYEKL. Written as DNA, the CDR3 is TGCGCCAGCAGCCAAACCACAGGGGAAGTTTCCTACAATGAGCAGTTCTTC. This gives the protein CASSQTTGEVSYNEQFF.

This clonotype turned up a few times. The chain couples TRBV7-9 to TRBJ1-5; 8 bases agree with TRBD1. Germline CDR1 is SEHNR and CDR2 is FQNEAQ (reference sequence). Trimming cost V 5 bases and J 5 bases; bases outside gene matches: 8. The length of the CDR3 is 15 residues. In DNA, the CDR3 is TGTGCCAGCAGCGCCGGACAGGGAAGACATCAGCCCCAGCATTTT. This codes for CASSAGQGRHQPQHF.

The chain employs TRBV10-3 and TRBJ2-1, with D possibly matching TRBD2 (6 bases). Germline V lookup: CDR1 ENHRY, CDR2 SYGVKD. This CDR3 has 15 amino acids. V was cut by 7 bases and J by 2 bases, with 15 bases left in between. CDR3 bases: TGTGCCATCACGGCCGAGGCGGGGCCCTACAATGAGCAGTTCTTC. Residues: CAITAEAGPYNEQFF.

Concerning this clonotype: With a much larger clone just one base away, this may be a read error. The chain employs TRBV20-1 and TRBJ2-7; either TRBD1 or TRBD2 may supply D (6 bases each). V dropped 5 bases and J dropped 3 bases, with 11 bases sitting between them. This CDR3 is built from 12 residues. In germline, CDR1 is DFQATT, CDR2 SNEGSKA (reference sequence). The CDR3 DNA sequence: TGCAGTGCTGGGGGCGGGGACTACGAGCAGTACTTC. Amino acid sequence: CSAGGGDYEQYF.